This T cell receptor (beta chain) was observed in a study of T-cell memory formation after mild COVID-19 (dated by TCRdb to the early 2020s). Background for the entire study: Most TCR sequence clusters were specific to one of the two donors. In a couple of donors, T-cell clones that expanded and contracted after mild COVID-19 were tracked by sequencing TCRalpha and TCRbeta repertoires over time. Two young, previously healthy adult volunteers, one female and one male, were included in the cohort. Here is what the overall study found, with its caveats: Clones contracting from day 15 to 85 had balanced CD4/CD8 phenotypes, while a second wave expanding from day 15 to 37 was biased towards CD4+. SARS-CoV-2 specificity was not confirmed for the second-wave clones peaking on day 37. Only a couple of mild cases were covered by the study, and larger cohorts that include severe cases with pre-infection samples were considered necessary. Some responding clones were detected in pre-infection memory, which suggested that pre-existing cross-reactive memory T cells had joined the SARS-CoV-2 response. Contracting CD4+ clones appeared mostly in the CM and EM memory subsets, whereas CD8+ clones were enriched in EMRA.

This clonotype came up a few times. Its target antigen remains unknown. The sample holds no much larger clone one base away, and base qualities are not on file. Sequencing used an Illumina NovaSeq 6000. Using 5'RACE with constant-segment primers, TCRalpha and TCRbeta cDNA libraries were constructed, with sample barcodes and unique molecular identifiers added in the process. RNA was extracted from every sample with Trizol reagent. Amplification of the libraries took two PCR steps, and the second step added a second sample barcode plus Illumina TruSeq adapters. Sequencing of libraries was performed on an Illumina NovaSeq with 2 x 150 bp paired-end reads. The original methods were these. The reads were demultiplexed and collapsed into UMI-guided consensus sequences using migec v1.2.7. Using mixcr v2.1.11, the UMI consensuses were aligned to TRA and TRB V and J templates and assembled into clonotypes. Clonotypes were classified as expanded or contracted when called significant by both edgeR and NoisET, with noise models trained on biological replicates. For edgeR calls, a false discovery rate-adjusted p below 0.01 and a log2 fold-change threshold of 1 were applied. PCA with hierarchical clustering of max-normalized trajectories of the 1000 most abundant clonotypes was used as exploratory dynamics analysis. Each responding clone was given a CD4 or CD8 phenotype based on the CD4+ and CD8+ repertoires, which had been sequenced separately. TCRdb cleaned the public reads at Q25 with fastp, built clones with MiXCR and kept in-frame beta chains. Rows with one shared CDR3 protein collapse into an entry with the most common genes and DNA. The V and J calls, along with clone size, are taken from TCRdb and not from the paper's own processing. This sample gives 400,000 to 500,000 distinct CDR3 sequences in total; around 18% of them show up just once. The ten largest clonotypes hold more than 8% of the sample.

Ficoll-Paque density gradient centrifugation was the method used to isolate PBMCs. Taken from cysteine to phenylalanine, the CDR3 has 16 residues. The kept DNA is CDR3 alone, 48 bases in frame from the first base. V sheds 6 bases and J sheds 0 bases, leaving 15 bases between their ends. The source of this sequence is an adult woman who had mild COVID-19 (a few samples of this study predate the infection). The sample titles of this study are shuffled in the database, so cell type and time point are left out; the donor was told from shared clones. The sample consisted of PBMCs or a T cell subset sorted from them (not recorded which). In this chain, TRBV12-3 or TRBV12-4 is recombined with TRBJ2-4; a weak D assignment points to TRBD1 (6 bases agree). The DNA sequence is given as TGTGCCAGCAGCCCCGGACAGACACTAGCCAAAAACATTCAGTACTTC. It translates as CASSPGQTLAKNIQYF.